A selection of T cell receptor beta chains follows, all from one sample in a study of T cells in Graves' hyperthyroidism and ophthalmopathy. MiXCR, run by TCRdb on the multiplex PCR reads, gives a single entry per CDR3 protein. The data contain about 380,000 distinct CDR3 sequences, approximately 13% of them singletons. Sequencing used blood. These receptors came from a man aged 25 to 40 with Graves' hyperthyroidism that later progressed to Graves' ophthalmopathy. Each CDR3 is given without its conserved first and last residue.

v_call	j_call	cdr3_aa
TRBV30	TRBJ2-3	AWIGATDTQY
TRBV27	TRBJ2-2	ARILGGASNTGELF
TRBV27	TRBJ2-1	ASSITGFNEQF
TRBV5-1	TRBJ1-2	ASSMDGQGPYYGYT
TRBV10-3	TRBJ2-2	AISEREDTGELF
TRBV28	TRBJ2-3	ASSPTDTQY
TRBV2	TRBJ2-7	ASSEFQGGYEQY
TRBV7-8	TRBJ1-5	ASSLGRLAGNQPQH
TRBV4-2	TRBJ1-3	ASSQEFTGPGNTIY
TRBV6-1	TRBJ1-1	ASSPDRGRVFTEAF
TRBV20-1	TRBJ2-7	SAVQLRRVGEQY
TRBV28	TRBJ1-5	ASCGTISNQPQH
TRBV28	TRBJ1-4	ASSSGTGNEKLF
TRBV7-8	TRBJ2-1	ASSRIEGDEQF
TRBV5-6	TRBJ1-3	ASSGTGGYPGNTIY